Presented here are 15 T cell receptor beta chains from one specimen sequenced in a study of blood T cell repertoires in COVID-19. Profiling relied on immunoSEQ multiplex PCR, and the TCRdb table lists in-frame clones only, not all of them. The repertoire includes approximately 44,000 clones, 92% of them detected once, and approximately 12% sits in the top ten. Sequencing was performed on peripheral blood. These receptor sequences come from a human donor in a cohort sampled during active COVID-19.

The chain is built from TRBV11-3 and TRBJ2-7; 9 nucleotides line up with TRBD1. Per the germline V gene, CDR1 is SGHNT and CDR2 is YENEEA. Trimming cost V 6 bases and J 6 bases; bases outside gene matches: 21. The CDR3 is 18 amino acids. The CDR3 DNA sequence: TGTGCCAGCAGTAAGGGGACAGGGCATTCCCCTCTTCGTGCCGAGCAGTACTTC. This encodes CASSKGTGHSPLRAEQYF.

The chain is built from TRBV5-4 and TRBJ2-3; D possibly corresponds to TRBD1 (6 bases). V lost 2 bases and J 4 bases, leaving 17 bases between the germline ends. In germline, CDR1 is SGHNT, CDR2 YYREEE (reference sequence). This CDR3 is built from 16 residues. The CDR3 sequence is CASSFGRAGESDTQYF. The CDR3 DNA reads TGTGCCAGCAGCTTCGGGCGGGCAGGGGAATCAGATACGCAGTATTTT.

J is TRBJ2-2 and V is TRBV7-2; 9 bases align to TRBD1. There are 15 residues in the CDR3. Looked up from germline, CDR1 is SGHTA and CDR2 is FQGNSA. The V segment lost 5 bases and the J segment 6 bases; nucleotides outside the gene matches: 7. CDR3 amino acids: CASSPGQGSSGELFF. CDR3 nucleotide sequence: TGTGCCAGCAGCCCCGGACAGGGGTCGTCCGGGGAGCTGTTTTTT.

The CDR3 sequence: CASSLNGGELAGEQFF. The CDR3 DNA reads TGTGCCAGCAGCTTAAATGGCGGGGAGCTGGCGGGGGAGCAGTTCTTC. V gene TRBV7-2 combines with J gene TRBJ2-1, with D perhaps TRBD2 (6 bases). The CDR3 runs to 16 residues. V was trimmed by 2 bases and J by 10 bases, leaving 21 bases between them. Germline lookup yields CDR1 SGHTA and CDR2 FQGNSA.

J is TRBJ1-1 and V is TRBV4-3; no definite D call. Trimming took off 2 bases at V and 3 bases at J, with 4 bases between the two ends. Germline CDR1 reads LGHNA; CDR2 reads YSLEER. This CDR3 contains 12 residues. CDR3 sequence reads: CASSQSDTEAFF. CDR3 sequence (DNA): TGCGCCAGCAGCCAATCAGACACTGAAGCTTTCTTT.

The rearrangement links TRBV19 to TRBJ1-5, with TRBD1 identical over 10 bases. V shed 5 bases, J shed 2 bases, and the junction held 0 bases outside the gene matches. The CDR3 sequence is 14 residues long. CDR1 LNHDA and CDR2 SQIVND come from the germline V gene (reference sequence). In nucleotides, the CDR3 is TGTGCCAGTAGTGGGACAGGGGGCAATCAGCCCCAGCATTTT. Residues: CASSGTGGNQPQHF.

The chain couples TRBV5-1 to TRBJ2-3; TRBD2 might be the D (5 bases). The germline V gene has CDR1 SGHRS and CDR2 YFSETQ. The CDR3 consists of 15 residues. Trimming shortened V by 0 bases and J by 4 bases, and 12 bases separated the two germline ends. CDR3 region: CASSLGGMEADTQYF. The CDR3 DNA sequence: TGCGCCAGCAGCTTGGGTGGGATGGAGGCAGATACGCAGTATTTT.

The chain carries TRBV7-6 and TRBJ2-7; 7 bases align to TRBD1. The CDR3 runs to 15 residues. CDR1 is SGHVS, CDR2 FNYEAQ, per germline. V trimming: 1 base; J trimming: 6 bases; junction bases outside the gene matches: 9. The CDR3 sequence: CASSLGYRGGGEQYF. CDR3 sequence (DNA): TGTGCCAGCAGCTTAGGTTATAGAGGGGGCGGCGAGCAGTACTTC. Full variable domain (rest looked up from reference TRBV7-6 and TRBJ2-7): GAGVSQSPRYKVTKRGQDVALRCDPISGHVSLYWYRQALGQGPEFLTYFNYEAQQDKSGLPNDRFSAERPEGSISTLTIQRTEQRDSAMYRCASSLGYRGGGEQYFGPGTRLTVT.

The chain is built from TRBV7-9 and TRBJ2-1; 9 positions match TRBD1. This CDR3 has 16 residues. The J segment lost 3 bases and the V segment lost 5 bases, leaving 8 bases of the junction unmatched. Germline loops: CDR1 SEHNR, CDR2 FQNEAQ (reference sequence). The CDR3 DNA is TGTGCCAGCAGCCCAAAACCGGGACAGGGCTACAATGAGCAGTTCTTC. It codes for CASSPKPGQGYNEQFF.

The V and J genes are TRBV20-1 and TRBJ2-1; D gene ambiguous. Per germline, CDR1 DFQATT and CDR2 SNEGSKA (reference sequence). Trimming shortened V by 0 bases and J by 14 bases, and 11 bases separated the two germline ends. The CDR3 extends over 11 amino acids. The DNA for the CDR3 is TGCAGTGCTAGAGATACGCCCCGGGAGTTCTTC. Its translation is CSARDTPREFF.

This clone was detected only once. This chain connects TRBV4-1 to TRBJ2-2, with D possibly matching TRBD1 (5 bases). Deletions cut 4 bases from V and 6 bases from J, with 12 bases between. The CDR3 totals 14 residues. CDR1 is MGHRA, CDR2 YSYEKL, per germline. This CDR3 reads CASSRQGLSGELFF. The CDR3 region has the DNA TGCGCCAGCAGCCGTCAGGGTTTGTCCGGGGAGCTGTTTTTT.

The chain employs TRBV19 and TRBJ1-4; D possibly corresponds to TRBD1 (6 bases). Germline CDR1 LNHDA, CDR2 SQIVND (reference sequence). The CDR3 is 16 residues long. V was clipped by 4 bases and J by 6 bases, with 18 bases between them. The CDR3 DNA is TGTGCCAGTAGTAGCCTCTACAGGGTGTCCGATGAAAAACTGTTTTTT. It yields the protein CASSSLYRVSDEKLFF.

The chain recombines TRBV18 with TRBJ2-7; 7 bases match TRBD2. Trimming removed 2 bases from V and 0 bases from J; junction bases left unmatched: 7. The length of the CDR3 is 16 residues. Germline V gene data show CDR1 as KGHSH and CDR2 as LQKENI. CDR3 in amino acids: CASSPTSGDLSYEQYF. As DNA, the CDR3 is TGTGCCAGCTCACCAACGAGCGGGGACCTCTCCTACGAGCAGTACTTC.

The V call is TRBV5-1, the J call TRBJ2-5; 14 bases are a match to TRBD2. CDR3 length equals 22 residues. From germline, CDR1 is SGHRS and CDR2 YFSETQ. The V segment lost 0 bases and the J segment 2 bases; nucleotides outside the gene matches: 18. CDR3 coding DNA: TGCGCCAGCAGCTTGGTGCCACTAGGACTAGCGGGAGGTGGCTCGATACAAGAGACCCAGTACTTC. Translated: CASSLVPLGLAGGGSIQETQYF.

The CDR3 region has the DNA TGTGCCAGCAGCCCCGTACGGGAGTGGACCTACGAGCAGTACTTC. It translates to CASSPVREWTYEQYF. The chain uses TRBV11-2 and TRBJ2-7; the D gene is possibly TRBD2 (6 bases). The V and J ends lost 5 bases and 2 bases respectively, with 16 bases between them. The CDR3 runs 15 residues. CDR1 and CDR2 from the germline V gene are SGHAT and FQNNGV.